One and the same sample provided the 11 T cell receptor beta chains below, sequenced in a study of blood T cell repertoires in COVID-19. The assay was immunoSEQ multiplex PCR, and TCRdb's table has in-frame clones only and misses some. The sample carries more than 200,000 clones, roughly 86% recorded once. Sequences were obtained from PBMCs or T cells enriched from blood (not recorded which). Every receptor here comes from a woman in her forties or fifties who had recovered from COVID-19.

J is TRBJ1-4 and V is TRBV6-5; D not certain. CDR1 and CDR2 (germline): MNHEY, SVGAGI. V was clipped by 6 bases and J by 4 bases, with 15 bases between them. This CDR3 is built from 15 residues. The CDR3 protein is CASRPPGGLNEKLFF. Written as DNA, the CDR3 is TGTGCCAGCAGACCTCCCGGAGGCCTTAATGAAAAACTGTTTTTT.

The gene calls are TRBV5-1 and TRBJ2-7; TRBD1 matches 10 bases. The V gene end was trimmed by 4 bases and the J gene end by 5 bases; junction bases not matched to a gene: 9. This CDR3 region has 15 residues. The germline V gene has CDR1 SGHRS and CDR2 YFSETQ. CDR3 residues: CASSLRDRGEHEQYF. Here the CDR3 DNA reads TGCGCCAGCAGCCTCCGGGACAGGGGCGAGCACGAGCAGTACTTC.

The chain recombines TRBV28 with TRBJ1-5, with 8 nucleotides matching TRBD1. The germline V gene encodes CDR1 MDHEN and CDR2 SYDVKM. With V trimmed by 8 bases and J by 3 bases, 9 bases remained unmatched. The CDR3 contains 15 residues. CDR3 protein: CASGDRTGHNQPQHF. In nucleotides, the CDR3 is TGTGCCAGCGGAGATCGGACAGGGCACAATCAGCCCCAGCATTTT. The full variable domain, in which reference TRBV28 and TRBJ1-5 provide the parts outside the CDR3, is DVKVTQSSRYLVKRTGEKVFLECVQDMDHENMFWYRQDPGLGLRLIYFSYDVKMKEKGDIPEGYSVSREKKERFSLILESASTNQTSMYLCASGDRTGHNQPQHFGDGTRLSIL.

V and J are TRBV27 and TRBJ2-7, with TRBD2 matching over 10 bases. V shed 6 bases, J shed 2 bases, and the junction held 7 bases outside the gene matches. The CDR3 consists of 15 residues. CDR1 is MNHEY and CDR2 is SMNVEV in the germline V gene (reference sequence). The CDR3 bases are TGTGCCAGCAGATCCCTCAGCGGGAGGGCCTACGAGCAGTACTTC. It encodes CASRSLSGRAYEQYF.

V usage is TRBV7-9 and J usage is TRBJ2-2; 8 bases align to TRBD1. Germline values: CDR1 SEHNR, CDR2 FQNEAQ (reference sequence). J was trimmed by 6 bases and V by 4 bases; bases with no gene match: 10. This CDR3 region has 16 residues. CDR3 in DNA: TGTGCCAGCAGCTCGGACAGGGCGGGTATCGCCGGGGAGCTGTTTTTT. Its translation: CASSSDRAGIAGELFF.

The chain joins TRBV5-6 to TRBJ1-6, with 8 bases matching TRBD1. This CDR3 has 17 residues. The V gene's germline CDR1 is SGHDT and CDR2 YYEEEE. After removal of 4 bases from V and 2 bases from J, the junction contained 8 bases not matched to a gene. Here the CDR3 DNA reads TGTGCCAGCAGCCAAACATCGGACAGGGCCTATAATTCACCCCTCCACTTT. Its protein product is CASSQTSDRAYNSPLHF.

The genes are TRBV6-1 and TRBJ2-7; 8 bases are a match to TRBD2. Trimming removed 2 bases from V and 0 bases from J; junction bases left unmatched: 6. Germline V CDR1 and CDR2: MNHNS, SASEGT. The CDR3 runs to 16 residues. This CDR3 is CASSEIAGRISYEQYF. Here the CDR3 DNA reads TGTGCCAGCAGTGAAATAGCGGGGCGAATCTCCTACGAGCAGTACTTC.

CDR3 sequence: CASSPQGTDNSPLHF. The CDR3 DNA reads TGTGCCAGCAGTCCCCAGGGGACAGATAATTCACCCCTCCACTTT. The chain combines TRBV2 with TRBJ1-6; 7 positions agree with TRBD1. CDR1 is SNHLY, CDR2 FYNNEI, per germline. Trimming took 5 bases from V and 5 from J; bases not matched to a gene: 6. The CDR3 loop spans 15 amino acids.

J is TRBJ1-2 and V is TRBV3-1 (or the pseudogene TRBV3-2), with 7 bases that match TRBD1. Trimming at V came to 4 bases and at J to 0 bases, leaving 11 bases not matched to a gene. The CDR3 consists of 17 residues. Germline V gives CDR1 LGHDT, CDR2 YNNKEL (reference sequence). CDR3 nucleotide sequence: TGTGCCAGCAGCCGAAGGCCAGGGGGGCTAGCTAACTATGGCTACACCTTC. Translation: CASSRRPGGLANYGYTF.

The gene calls are TRBV2 and TRBJ2-7; 10 bases map to TRBD2. Looked up from germline, CDR1 is SNHLY and CDR2 is FYNNEI. The CDR3 is 17 residues long. Trimming at V came to 6 bases and at J to 0 bases, leaving 11 bases not matched to a gene. CDR3 amino acids: CASRPGTSVRSSYEQYF. The CDR3 DNA reads TGTGCCAGCAGGCCCGGGACTAGCGTCCGAAGCTCCTACGAGCAGTACTTC.

This clone was seen a single time. The chain has TRBV6-5 and TRBJ1-1; no definite D call. There are 15 residues in the CDR3. The V and J ends lost 0 bases and 5 bases respectively, with 13 bases between them. CDR1 is MNHEY and CDR2 is SVGAGI in the germline V gene. The CDR3 DNA reads as TGTGCCAGCAGTTACTCCCTGGAGGGCATAACTGAAGCTTTCTTT. This codes for CASSYSLEGITEAFF.